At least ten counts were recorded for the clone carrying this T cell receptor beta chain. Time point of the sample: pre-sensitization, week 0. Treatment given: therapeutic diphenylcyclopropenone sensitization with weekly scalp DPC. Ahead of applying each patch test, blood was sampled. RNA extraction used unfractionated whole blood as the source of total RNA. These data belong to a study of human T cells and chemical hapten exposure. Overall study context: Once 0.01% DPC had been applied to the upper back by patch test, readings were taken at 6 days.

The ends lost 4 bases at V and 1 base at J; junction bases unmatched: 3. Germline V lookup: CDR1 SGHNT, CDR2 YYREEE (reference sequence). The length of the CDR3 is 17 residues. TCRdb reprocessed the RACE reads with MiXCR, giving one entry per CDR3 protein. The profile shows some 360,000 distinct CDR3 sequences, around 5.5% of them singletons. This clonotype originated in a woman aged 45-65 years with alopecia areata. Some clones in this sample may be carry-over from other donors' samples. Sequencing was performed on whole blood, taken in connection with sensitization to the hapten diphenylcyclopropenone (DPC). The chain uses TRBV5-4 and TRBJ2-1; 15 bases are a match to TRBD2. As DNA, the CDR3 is TGTGCCAGCAGCCGAGGACTAGCGGGAGGGTCCTACAATGAGCAGTTCTTC. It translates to CASSRGLAGGSYNEQFF.